This entry features one T cell receptor beta chain sequence. The antigen remains undetermined. CDR1 and CDR2 (germline): MGHRA, YSYEKL. This CDR3 region has 16 residues. Trimming at V came to 1 base and at J to 0 bases, leaving 3 bases not matched to a gene. The sample belongs to a study of cytomegalovirus exposure and HLA in healthy donors. Study results and caveats: Cytomegalovirus-associated status was assigned to about 180 TCR beta chains. Whilst most TCR sequences proved rare, a subset of public TCRs occurred across many donors. CMV antigen specificity was confirmed in vitro for a few CMV-associated chains.

These donors were members of the roughly 120-subject validation cohort, a group separate from the approximately 640-subject first cohort. Produced via immunoSEQ multiplex PCR; TCRdb's table is partial and in-frame only. The sample consists of some 60,000 clones, approximately 96% of them appearing once. This TCR was sampled from a man aged 18-30 years in good health and CMV-seronegative. Sequenced sample: PBMCs. This sequence joins TRBV4-1 and TRBJ2-1, with 7 bases identical to TRBD2. CDR3 sequence (DNA): TGCGCCAGCAGCCAAGTACTAGCGAACTCCTACAATGAGCAGTTCTTC. It yields the protein CASSQVLANSYNEQFF.